The 19 T cell receptor beta chains listed next were all sequenced from one sample in a study of monozygotic twins with inflammatory bowel disease. Reanalyzing the 5' RACE reads, TCRdb keeps one entry per CDR3 protein, without DNA. The sample is made up of some 160,000 distinct CDR3 sequences, and the top ten hold around 7% of it. What was sequenced was blood. The receptors stem from a human donor with ulcerative colitis or Crohn's disease, or a healthy co-twin of an affected twin (not recorded which).

The CDR3 here is CASRVTGGPSYEQYF. This rearrangement joins TRBV7-2 to TRBJ2-7; lacking DNA, the TRBD1 call made by TCRdb goes unchecked. The CDR3 extends over 15 amino acids. Germline CDR1 is SGHTA and CDR2 is FQGNSA.

The chain is built from TRBV5-1 and TRBJ2-1; TCRdb picks TRBD1, but there is no DNA to check that call. This CDR3 is built from 15 residues. Germline lookup yields CDR1 SGHRS and CDR2 YFSETQ. The CDR3 sequence is CASSPTGSMGNEQFF.

This chain joins TRBV12-3 or TRBV12-4 and TRBJ2-1. This CDR3 region has 13 residues. The CDR3 sequence is CASSASVGNEQFF.

The chain links TRBV6-5 to TRBJ1-5. The length of the CDR3 is 17 residues. Germline V CDR1 and CDR2: MNHEY, SVGAGI. CDR3 residues: CASSYNPPPEGDQPQHF.

The chain has TRBV5-1 and TRBJ2-4; there is no DNA to check the TCRdb D call of TRBD1. This CDR3 contains 18 residues. The germline CDR1 and CDR2 sequences are SGHRS and YFSETQ. The CDR3 sequence is CASSPHGGNFVAKNIQYF.

The chain employs TRBV5-1 and TRBJ2-1; TCRdb's D call of TRBD2 is untestable without DNA. Germline V CDR1 and CDR2: SGHRS, YFSETQ. The length of the CDR3 is 14 residues. This CDR3 reads CASSPGLPYNEQFF.

The chain is built from TRBV29-1 and TRBJ1-2; TCRdb's D call of TRBD1 is untestable without DNA. In germline, CDR1 is SQVTM, CDR2 ANQGSEA. This CDR3 spans 12 amino acids. The CDR3 spells CSVVVGTYGYTF.

The CDR3 is CSAGLAGSTDTQYF. The V gene is TRBV20-1, the J gene TRBJ2-3; without DNA, the TCRdb call of TRBD2 cannot be checked. The germline V gene has CDR1 DFQATT and CDR2 SNEGSKA (reference sequence). This CDR3 region has 14 residues.

CDR3: CASSLGTSGLLAKNIQYF. The V gene is TRBV5-1, the J gene TRBJ2-4; TCRdb's D call, TRBD2, is unchecked because there is no DNA. Germline V gives CDR1 SGHRS, CDR2 YFSETQ. This CDR3 is built from 18 residues.

The genes are TRBV28 and TRBJ1-3. The germline CDR1 and CDR2 sequences are MDHEN and SYDVKM. The CDR3 consists of 14 residues. Here the CDR3 reads CASKAESSGNTIYF.

The J gene is TRBJ1-1, the V gene TRBV30. CDR1 GTSNPN and CDR2 SVGIG come from the germline V gene (reference sequence). The CDR3 is 12 amino acids. This chain's CDR3 is CAWGRLNTEAFF.

The V call is TRBV29-1, the J call TRBJ2-7; TCRdb's D call, TRBD1, is unchecked because there is no DNA. The CDR3 loop spans 12 amino acids. Per the germline V gene, CDR1 is SQVTM and CDR2 is ANQGSEA. This CDR3 reads CSVVHPGRGQYF.

The chain links TRBV5-1 to TRBJ1-1; TCRdb picks TRBD1, but there is no DNA to check that call. The CDR3 is 14 amino acids. From germline, CDR1 is SGHRS and CDR2 YFSETQ. The CDR3 sequence is CASSLRGPSPEAFF. Full variable domain (outside the CDR3, taken from reference TRBV5-1 and TRBJ1-1): KAGVTQTPRYLIKTRGQQVTLSCSPISGHRSVSWYQQTPGQGLQFLFEYFSETQRNKGNFPGRFSGRQFSNSRSEMNVSTLELGDSALYLCASSLRGPSPEAFFGQGTRLTVV.

The chain employs TRBV20-1 and TRBJ2-1; TCRdb indicates TRBD2, and absent DNA this call remains unverified. Germline V gene sequence: CDR1 DFQATT, CDR2 SNEGSKA (reference sequence). CDR3 size: 16 residues. This chain's CDR3 is CSAAPLAGGRDNEQFF.

The V gene is TRBV7-9, the J gene TRBJ2-3; the D call of TRBD1 rests on TCRdb alone, since no DNA is present to check it. The CDR3 is 13 residues long. Germline loops: CDR1 SEHNR, CDR2 FQNEAQ (reference sequence). This chain's CDR3 is CAARQGAPDTQYF.

The rearrangement uses TRBV7-9 and TRBJ1-2; as DNA is missing, the TRBD1 call by TCRdb cannot be tested. The CDR3 spans 16 residues. The germline V gene encodes CDR1 SEHNR and CDR2 FQNEAQ (reference sequence). The CDR3: CASSGAGTGGNYGYTF.

The chain has TRBV29-1 and TRBJ1-2; TCRdb proposes TRBD1, but this gene call is untestable without DNA. Germline V CDR1 and CDR2: SQVTM, ANQGSEA. The CDR3 totals 12 residues. The CDR3 sequence: CSVSTENYGYTF.

V is TRBV10-3 and J is TRBJ2-5; as DNA is missing, the TRBD1 call by TCRdb cannot be tested. From germline, CDR1 is ENHRY and CDR2 SYGVKD. This CDR3 has 12 residues. CDR3 sequence: CAIRPDSGTQYF.

The rearrangement links TRBV21-1 to TRBJ1-6; the D call from TCRdb, TRBD1, cannot be confirmed without DNA. TRBV21-1 is a recognized pseudogene. The CDR3 is 20 residues long. CDR3: CASSKGHIRELGAFNPPLHF.